One T cell receptor (beta chain) is described in this entry. Its recognized antigen is unknown. It has no much larger one-base neighbor in the sample; base qualities were not kept. This entry comes from a study of cytomegalovirus exposure and HLA in healthy donors (dated by TCRdb to the late 2010s). Regarding the research as a whole: An earlier analysis of approximately 600 of the donors reported approximately 300 Gb of sequence data and 100 million to 140 million unique TCR beta sequences from 150 million to 200 million T cells. Roughly 320 gigabases of sequencing data and around 88 million unique TCR sequences made up an early release that covered about 640 HLA-typed donors. Among the roughly 400 genotyped donors, around 81% belonged to the genetic ancestry cluster associated with self-reported Caucasian donors. The study was designed to test whether signatures of past pathogen exposure could be identified by cataloging public T cell receptors. The T cell repertoires of 670 or so subjects were profiled by immunosequencing and related to cytomegalovirus serostatus. A separate validation cohort of 100 to 150 different subjects was used in addition to the approximately 640-subject first cohort. The study combined high-throughput TCR immunosequencing, statistical association of individual TCRs with disease status, and machine learning to predict cytomegalovirus infection status. To study patterns of TCR occurrence, a later analysis re-analyzed previously published TCR beta repertoires from 500 to 850 donors and added high-resolution HLA genotyping. Rather than drawing on any new phenotypic data, the later analysis identified candidate immune exposures from TCR beta sequences and the way those sequences occurred across donors. An earlier analysis of several hundred of the donors applied high-throughput TCR beta sequencing to assess whether each TCR beta V gene segment acted as functional or pseudogenic. Donor age, sex, ethnicity and CMV serostatus were collected together with the repertoire data. A later genetic analysis took genome-wide SNP genotypes for about 65% of the 666 donors and used that subset as a discovery cohort. All discovery cohort repertoires had been generated on a single sequencing platform. HLA typing included class I and class II loci at four-digit resolution. Typing coverage differed by locus: A, B, C, DRB1 and DQB1 were typed in about 629-640 donors, DQA1 in around 500, DPA1 in approximately 610, and DPB1 in 472. Several DR-DQ haplotypes were handled as single units for association and clustering because linkage in the cohort was strong. Among 398 genotyped donors of the cohort, an average of about 240,000 unique TCR beta nucleotide sequences were sequenced per donor, roughly 18% of them non-productive. Results the study describes overall, beyond this receptor: A later analysis found that most CMV-associated TCR beta chains appeared HLA-restricted, with HLA associations seemingly driven largely by CMV exposure. While some public TCRs were present in many individuals, most TCR sequences turned up only very rarely across donors. The classifier was reported to diagnose cytomegalovirus status with high specificity and sensitivity in both the original and validation cohorts. A later analysis reported that several top co-occurrence clusters appeared linked to parvovirus B19, influenza, CMV and Epstein-Barr virus. According to a later genetic analysis, donors in an Asian-associated ancestry cluster had fewer N-insertions in productive TCRs than the approximately 610-donor mean. The earlier analysis of some 540 of the donors excluded some 15 rarely observed V segments, including chromosome 9 orphons, because counts were too low. A cluster of highly shared sequence variants was judged likely to represent a technical artifact of the sequencing pipeline. In a later analysis, the rate of TCR association differed among HLA loci, with DRB1 alleles having the most associated TCRs and HLA-C alleles having the fewest. Some IMGT-functional V segments, including TRBV6-2 and TRBV6-3, could not be told apart with the 87-base-pair reads, so those segments were excluded. Compared with equally common non-associated chains, HLA-associated TCR beta chains in a later analysis were more clonally expanded and had lower generation probabilities. In an earlier analysis of several hundred of the donors, most TCR beta V segments were observed in productive rearrangements about 87% or about 30% of the time, broadly matching IMGT annotations. Immune exposure information for the cohort was limited to CMV serostatus. In vitro tests confirmed that three of the cytomegalovirus-associated TCR beta chains recognize cytomegalovirus antigens. The authors suggested that the approach could potentially be extended to other disease states and immunological phenotypes. A further reported finding was that TCR beta sequences accurately predicted the HLA-A and HLA-B alleles for most subjects in the first cohort. In this cohort, only TCR beta chains were sequenced, and detectable features were limited by the absence of alpha or paired-chain data. Correlated functional status among segregating V segments might be attributable to linkage disequilibrium, but an unknown experimental factor could not be ruled out. When HLA alleles, especially DR and DQ, strongly co-occurred, attributing TCR associations to individual alleles was difficult. Specific HLA alleles were associated with over 15,000 TCR beta sequences at a false discovery rate of 0.05 in a later analysis. Because some donors lacked HLA typing at each locus, the association tests relied only on the typed subset. In the study, around 160 TCR beta chains were listed as associated with cytomegalovirus. Roughly uniform sequencing depth across donors was assumed in presence/absence analyses, although this assumption may not hold. An association between a missense DCLRE1C variant and V-gene and J-gene trimming of TCR beta chains was found in a later genetic analysis and replicated in an independent cohort.

Library preparation employed the immunoSEQ multiplex PCR assay. A mixture of 60 forward primers for TCR Vbeta segments and 13 reverse primers for TCR Jbeta segments was used in the multiplex PCR. The CDR3 region of rearranged TCR beta genes was amplified from genomic DNA with a multiplex PCR assay. The Illumina HiSeq System was used to sequence the amplified TCR beta libraries as 87-base-pair reads. The paper's processing steps were these. A later analysis counted about 80 million unique TCR beta chains across the 670 or so repertoires, and around 9.9 million of these chains were shared by at least two donors. Raw reads were error-corrected and collapsed into unique sequences with a nearest-neighbor algorithm that merged closely related sequences to remove PCR and sequencing errors. Alignment of CDR3 sequences to IMGT reference sequences was used to assign V, D and J gene segments. For a sequence to be retained, a match of at least six nucleotides to both a V gene segment and a J gene segment was required. Rearrangements were called productive when the CDR3 lacked stop codons and stayed in frame with V and J; all others were non-productive. CDR3 was defined according to IMGT convention as the region running from the second conserved V-encoded cysteine to the conserved J-encoded phenylalanine. In an earlier analysis of around 540 of the donors, sequences lacking an unambiguous match to a single V gene segment were excluded. In an earlier analysis of a few hundred of the donors, V segments were called functional above 56.7% productive rearrangements and were called segregating when the between-donor standard deviation exceeded 5%. A statistical classification framework was built for diagnosing cytomegalovirus status from the catalog of TCR beta chain sequences. In a later analysis, V and J genes were assigned by comparing TCR nucleotide sequences against IMGT/GENE-DB human TR gene sequences. In a later analysis, CDR3 sequences and most-parsimonious VDJ recombination scenarios were assigned using the TCRdist pipeline. In a later analysis, each TCR beta chain was defined by its CDR3 amino acid sequence together with its V-gene family, and reads lacking a unique V-gene family were excluded. As a way to deal with suspected cross-contamination and a sequencing artifact, a later analysis dropped approximately 570 nucleotide sequences that were highly shared and had low generation probability. In a later analysis, a clonal expansion index for each public chain was calculated from normalized within-repertoire ranks of inferred template counts. A later analysis computed generation probabilities with a VDJ recombination model fitted to out-of-frame rearrangements, and checked the results against IGoR. A later analysis scored TCR-TCR, TCR-HLA and TCR-CMV co-occurrence with hypergeometric tests, applying a repertoire-size bias correction to TCR pairs. False discovery rates were estimated in a later analysis by permuting HLA or CMV assignments 20 times. In a later analysis, co-occurring TCRs were grouped using DBSCAN, and TCRdist sequence similarity was added for clustering within HLA-allele-positive subsets. Co-occurrence clustering excluded repertoires with fewer than 30,000 or more than 120,000 public chains, plus five with anomalous nucleotide sharing. The table was pulled from immuneACCESS by TCRdb, which kept in-frame rearrangements only. Such tables lose some clones; where checked, under half of the loss comes from unresolved V genes, and the rest has no known cause. From that table come the V and J calls and clone size; the DNA was used to work out D and trimming. For this sample there are about 130,000 clones; about 85% appear just once. In total, the top ten clones hold more than 1.5% of the sample.

The CDR3 measures 14 amino acids from cysteine to phenylalanine. Only CDR3 DNA remains: 42 bases, in frame from the first base. The junction shows trimming of 7 bases on V and 7 bases on J, and the gene matches do not reach 7 bases of it. The CDR1 and CDR2 encoded by the germline V gene are MNHEY and SVGAGI. In total, 600 or so healthy bone marrow donors made up the cohort. All cohort members were sampled while nominally healthy, although unrecorded immune exposures were likely present. The donor tested CMV seronegative and was one of the 352 seronegative cohort members. A peripheral blood sample was collected from each donor, and TCR beta sequencing was performed on peripheral blood mononuclear cells. The Qiagen DNeasy Blood Extraction Kit was used to extract genomic DNA from the blood cell samples.

Sequenced material: PBMCs. The clonotype originates from a boy between 10 and 17 years old in good health and CMV-seronegative. The rearrangement joined TRBV6-5 to TRBJ1-6, with TRBD1 matching 7 junction bases. The CDR3 protein: CASTLTGNNSPLHF. The nucleotide sequence is given as TGTGCCAGCACCCTGACAGGGAACAATTCACCCCTCCACTTT.